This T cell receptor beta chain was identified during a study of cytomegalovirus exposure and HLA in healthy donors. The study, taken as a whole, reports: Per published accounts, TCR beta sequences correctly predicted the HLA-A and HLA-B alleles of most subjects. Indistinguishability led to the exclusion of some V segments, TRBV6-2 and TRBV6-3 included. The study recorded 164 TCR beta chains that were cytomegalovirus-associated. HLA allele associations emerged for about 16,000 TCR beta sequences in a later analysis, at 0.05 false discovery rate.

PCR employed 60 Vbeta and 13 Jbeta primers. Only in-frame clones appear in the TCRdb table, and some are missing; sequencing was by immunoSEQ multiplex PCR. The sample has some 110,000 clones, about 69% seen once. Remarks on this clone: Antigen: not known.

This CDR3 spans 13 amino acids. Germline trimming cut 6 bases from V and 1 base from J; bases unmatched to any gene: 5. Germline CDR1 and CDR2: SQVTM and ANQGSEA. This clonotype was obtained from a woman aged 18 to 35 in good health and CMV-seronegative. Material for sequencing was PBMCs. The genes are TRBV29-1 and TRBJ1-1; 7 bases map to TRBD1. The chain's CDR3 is CSVHRGANTEAFF. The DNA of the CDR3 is TGCAGCGTCCACAGGGGCGCGAACACTGAAGCTTTCTTT. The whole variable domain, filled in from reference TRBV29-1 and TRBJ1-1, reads SAVISQKPSRDICQRGTSLTIQCQVDSQVTMMFWYRQQPGQSLTLIATANQGSEATYESGFVIDKFPISRPNLTFSTLTVSNMSPEDSSIYLCSVHRGANTEAFFGQGTRLTVV.